This T cell receptor beta chain was captured by sequencing in a study of blood T cell repertoires in COVID-19. Sequencing used immunoSEQ multiplex PCR; TCRdb keeps in-frame clones, though not all of them. This table has 200,000 to 250,000 clones, about nine tenths appearing once. The CDR3 sequence is 16 residues long. CDR1 SNHLY and CDR2 FYNNEI come from the germline V gene. Unmatched junction bases numbered 13, after V lost 10 bases and J lost 3 bases. The chain is built from TRBV2 and TRBJ1-5; 9 bases map to TRBD1. This TCR came from a man younger than 45 with COVID-19, enrolled during active disease. The sample consisted of peripheral blood. CDR3 bases: TGTGCCATCCACTCTGGGACAGGGCCTTTCAATCAGCCCCAGCATTTT. It specifies CAIHSGTGPFNQPQHF. Combining the CDR3 with reference TRBV2 and TRBJ1-5 gives the whole variable domain EPEVTQTPSHQVTQMGQEVILRCVPISNHLYFYWYRQILGQKVEFLVSFYNNEISEKSEIFDDQFSVERPDGSNFTLKIRSTKLEDSAMYFCAIHSGTGPFNQPQHFGDGTRLSIL.